The 4 T cell receptor beta chains listed next were all sequenced from one sample in a study of blood T cell repertoires in COVID-19 (TCRdb year 2020). Libraries were built with the immunoSEQ multiplex PCR assay. Held by TCRdb, this immuneACCESS table contains in-frame sequences only and omits some clones. Under half of the omission traces to an unresolved V gene where checked; the cause of the rest is unknown. The sample has 200,000 to 250,000 clones on record, approximately 80% of them singletons. The top ten hold approximately 1.3% of the sample. The sample taken for sequencing was PBMCs or T cells enriched from blood (not recorded which). These receptors were collected from a woman in her 40s with acute COVID-19.

The gene calls are TRBV29-1 and TRBJ2-7; weak D call: TRBD2 (5 bases). The CDR3 has 11 residues. Trimming left V 6 bases short and J 2 bases short, with 8 bases between. Germline V CDR1 and CDR2: SQVTM, ANQGSEA. CDR3 DNA: TGCAGCGTCACCGGGACCTACGAGCAGTACTTC. It encodes CSVTGTYEQYF.

V usage is TRBV7-2 and J usage is TRBJ1-2, with TRBD1 matching 7 bases. The germline gives CDR1 SGHTA, CDR2 FQGNSA. V trimming: 11 bases; J trimming: 4 bases; junction bases outside the gene matches: 10. The CDR3 runs 13 residues. Written as DNA, the CDR3 is TGTGCCTGCTCCAGGGACAGAAGCTATGGCTACACCTTC. Its translation: CACSRDRSYGYTF.

The rearrangement joins TRBV6-5 to TRBJ2-7, with D maybe TRBD2 (6 bases). CDR1 is MNHEY and CDR2 is SVGAGI in the germline V gene. The V end lost 5 bases, the J end lost 3 bases, and 11 bases lay between the germline ends. This CDR3 contains 13 residues. The CDR3 sequence is CASSRGKVYEQYF. CDR3 nucleotide sequence: TGTGCCAGCAGTCGGGGGAAGGTCTACGAGCAGTACTTC.

This chain's CDR3 is CTSSQELGGATNEKLFF. CDR3 nucleotide sequence: TGCACCAGCAGCCAAGAATTGGGGGGAGCAACTAATGAAAAACTGTTTTTT. This sequence joins TRBV1 and TRBJ1-4. TRBV1 is annotated as a pseudogene. This CDR3 comprises 17 residues.